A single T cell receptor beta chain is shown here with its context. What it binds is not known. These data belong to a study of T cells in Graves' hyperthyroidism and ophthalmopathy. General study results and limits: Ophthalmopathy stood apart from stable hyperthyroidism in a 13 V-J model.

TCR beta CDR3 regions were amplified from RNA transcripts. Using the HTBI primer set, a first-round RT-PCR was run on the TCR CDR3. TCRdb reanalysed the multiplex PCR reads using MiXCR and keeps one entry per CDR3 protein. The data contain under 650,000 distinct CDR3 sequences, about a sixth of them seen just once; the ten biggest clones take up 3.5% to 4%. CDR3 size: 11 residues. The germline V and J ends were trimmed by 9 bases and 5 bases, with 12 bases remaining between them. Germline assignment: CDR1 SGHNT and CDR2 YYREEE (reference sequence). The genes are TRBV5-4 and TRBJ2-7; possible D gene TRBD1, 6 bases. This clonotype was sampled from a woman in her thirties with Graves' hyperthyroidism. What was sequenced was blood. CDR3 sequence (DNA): TGTGCCACCTACAGGGACCACGAGCAGTACTTC. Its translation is CATYRDHEQYF.